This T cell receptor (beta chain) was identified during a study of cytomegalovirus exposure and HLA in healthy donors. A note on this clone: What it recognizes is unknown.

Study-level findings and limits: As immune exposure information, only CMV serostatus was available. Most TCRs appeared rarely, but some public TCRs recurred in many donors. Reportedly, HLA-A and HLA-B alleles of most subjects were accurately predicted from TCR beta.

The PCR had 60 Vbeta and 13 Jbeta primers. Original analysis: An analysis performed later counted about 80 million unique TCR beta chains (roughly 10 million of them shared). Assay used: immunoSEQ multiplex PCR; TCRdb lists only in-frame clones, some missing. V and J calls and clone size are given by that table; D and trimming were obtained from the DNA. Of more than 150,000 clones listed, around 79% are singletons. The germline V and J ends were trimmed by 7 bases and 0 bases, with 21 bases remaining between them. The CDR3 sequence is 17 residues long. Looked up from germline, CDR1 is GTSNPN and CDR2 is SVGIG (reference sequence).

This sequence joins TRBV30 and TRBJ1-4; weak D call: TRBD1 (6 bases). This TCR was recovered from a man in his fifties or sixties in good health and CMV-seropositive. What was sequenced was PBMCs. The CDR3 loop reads CASQPEGTGSTNEKLFF. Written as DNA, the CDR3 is TGTGCCTCCCAACCAGAAGGAACAGGGTCAACTAATGAAAAACTGTTTTTT.